The T cell receptor (beta chain) described here comes from a study of blood T cells in healthy people across ages. The CDR3 extends over 15 amino acids. Germline V gene lookup returns CDR1 SNHLY and CDR2 FYNNEI. The V end was cut by 1 base, the J end by 2 bases, with 6 bases between. The study drew donors from healthy Caucasian individuals in Russia aged about 6 to 90. For the second PCR, which ran for roughly 7 to 11 cycles, a sample-barcoded 5' primer and a J-beta primer mix were used. One entry per CDR3 protein results from TCRdb running MiXCR on the 5' RACE reads. The data contain approximately 2,000,000 distinct CDR3 sequences, about 39% of them seen just once; the ten biggest clones take up roughly 23%. Notes on this clonotype: Its target is not known.

Notes on the study in general: A strong correlation was found between TCR beta diversity and the percentage of naive T cells. Long-lived and aged donors differed, with more naive CD4+ cells and higher diversity in the long-lived. Diversity figures derived from one million T cells were judged to underestimate the true value.

The clonotype originates from a human donor in good health. The rearrangement links TRBV2 to TRBJ2-6; D is unresolved. The sequencing sample was made of blood. In nucleotides, the CDR3 is TGTGCCAGCAGTGAAGAGGGCCCTGGGGCCAACGTCCTGACTTTC. It translates to CASSEEGPGANVLTF.